This T cell receptor (beta chain) was observed in a study of blood T cell repertoires in COVID-19. To note about this clone: At one end, the junction sequence differs from germline, possibly due to a read error.

Repertoires were generated with immunoSEQ multiplex PCR, while TCRdb's copy carries only in-frame clones and drops some. The profile shows under 130,000 clones, roughly 84% of them singletons. CDR3 size: 12 residues. Germline CDR1 reads GTSNPN; CDR2 reads SVGIG (reference sequence). Sequenced: peripheral blood. V is TRBV30 and J is TRBJ2-7; 9 bases are shared with TRBD1. The receptor was derived from a human donor in a cohort sampled during active COVID-19. The DNA for the CDR3 is TGTGCCTGGAGTTCACTGTGGACAGGGGTGGACTTC. As protein: CAWSSLWTGVDF.